This is a list of T cell receptor beta chains from one sample in a study of human T cells and chemical hapten exposure. TCRdb re-derived calls from the RACE reads in MiXCR, one entry per CDR3 protein. Among about 81,000 distinct CDR3 sequences listed, approximately 8% were seen once. This material consisted of whole blood, taken in connection with sensitization to the hapten diphenylcyclopropenone (DPC). The receptors were sampled from a woman in her 30s with alopecia areata. Some clones in this sample may be carry-over from other donors' samples. Each CDR3 is given with its conserved first and last residue. The D gene is left open where the match is weak. The listing skips clone size in some rows; elsewhere it reads once, few, many or a size class.

D gene: TRBD2; clone size: NA; J gene: TRBJ2-1; V gene: TRBV7-7; CDR3 DNA: TGTGCTAGCAGCTTAGCTTCCCCCATTGGGACTAGCGACAATGAGCAGTTCTTC; CDR3 protein: CASSLASPIGTSDNEQFF
D gene: NA; clone size: many; J gene: TRBJ2-7; V gene: TRBV18; CDR3 DNA: TGTGCCAGCTCACCAAGTCAGGGTTCGGGTGCCGAGCAGTACTTC; CDR3 protein: CASSPSQGSGAEQYF
D gene: NA; clone size: NA; J gene: TRBJ1-2; V gene: TRBV2; CDR3 DNA: TGTGCCAGGACTTCCTATGGCTACACCTTC; CDR3 protein: CARTSYGYTF
D gene: TRBD2; clone size: NA; J gene: TRBJ2-1; V gene: TRBV5-1; CDR3 DNA: TGCGCCAGCAGTGAGCGGGGGGGAAACTACAATGAGCAGTTCTTC; CDR3 protein: CASSERGGNYNEQFF
D gene: TRBD1; clone size: NA; J gene: TRBJ2-2; V gene: TRBV12-5; CDR3 DNA: TGTGCTAGCTCCGGGACAGCCACCGGGGAGCTGTTTTTT; CDR3 protein: CASSGTATGELFF
D gene: NA; clone size: NA; J gene: TRBJ1-1; V gene: TRBV7-3; CDR3 DNA: TGTGCCAGCAGCTTAGGTGCGGGGAACACTGAAGCTTTCTTT; CDR3 protein: CASSLGAGNTEAFF
D gene: NA; clone size: many; J gene: TRBJ2-7; V gene: TRBV7-9; CDR3 DNA: TGTGCCAGCATTGGAGGGACCGGAGAGCAGTACTTC; CDR3 protein: CASIGGTGEQYF
D gene: NA; clone size: many; J gene: TRBJ1-1; V gene: TRBV14; CDR3 DNA: TGTGCCAGCAGCCAAGATTTTAGGCGGCATGAAGCTTTCTTT; CDR3 protein: CASSQDFRRHEAFF
D gene: TRBD2; clone size: many; J gene: TRBJ2-1; V gene: TRBV10-2; CDR3 DNA: TGCGCCATCCAAGGGACTAGCGGGGATTCCTACAATGAGCAGTTCTTC; CDR3 protein: CAIQGTSGDSYNEQFF
D gene: TRBD1; clone size: NA; J gene: TRBJ1-5; V gene: TRBV20-1; CDR3 DNA: TGCAGTGCTAGAGCCCGGACAGGTCGACATCAGCCCCAGCATTTT; CDR3 protein: CSARARTGRHQPQHF
D gene: NA; clone size: few; J gene: TRBJ1-1; V gene: TRBV3-1; CDR3 DNA: TGTGCCAGCAGCTCCCAAACGAGGGTGTCCGGCACTGAAGCTTTCTTT; CDR3 protein: CASSSQTRVSGTEAFF
D gene: NA; clone size: many; J gene: TRBJ1-1; V gene: TRBV29-1; CDR3 DNA: TGCAGCGTGATGACAGGTTTGAACACTGAAGCTTTCTTT; CDR3 protein: CSVMTGLNTEAFF
D gene: NA; clone size: few; J gene: TRBJ2-4; V gene: TRBV30; CDR3 DNA: TGTGCCTGGAGTGTGGGGAACAGGTTCAAAAACATTCAGTACTTC; CDR3 protein: CAWSVGNRFKNIQYF
D gene: NA; clone size: many; J gene: TRBJ1-1; V gene: TRBV20-1; CDR3 DNA: TGCAGTGCCCCCCGAAGGGGGGGCGAGGTAACTGAAGCTTTCTTT; CDR3 protein: CSAPRRGGEVTEAFF
D gene: NA; clone size: many; J gene: TRBJ1-2; V gene: TRBV30; CDR3 DNA: TGTGCCTGGAGTTCTGGACCCTATGGCTACACCTTC; CDR3 protein: CAWSSGPYGYTF
D gene: NA; clone size: many; J gene: TRBJ2-1; V gene: TRBV27; CDR3 DNA: TGTGCCAGCAGCCCCCGGCCTCCGATCACCCGCGAGCAGTTCTTC; CDR3 protein: CASSPRPPITREQFF
D gene: NA; clone size: NA; J gene: TRBJ1-6; V gene: TRBV10-3; CDR3 DNA: TGTGCCATCAGCGACAGCTCCTATAATTCACCCCTCCACTTT; CDR3 protein: CAISDSSYNSPLHF
D gene: NA; clone size: many; J gene: TRBJ1-6; V gene: TRBV6-5; CDR3 DNA: TGTGCCAGCGGACCCTGGGCGGCAACTAATAATTCACCCCTCCACTTT; CDR3 protein: CASGPWAATNNSPLHF
D gene: NA; clone size: many; J gene: TRBJ1-3; V gene: TRBV30; CDR3 DNA: TGTGCCTGGGAACAGGGAGGAGGAAACACCATATATTTT; CDR3 protein: CAWEQGGGNTIYF
D gene: TRBD2; clone size: few; J gene: TRBJ2-3; V gene: TRBV29-1; CDR3 DNA: TGCAGCGTGAGAACACTAGCGGGGGGGGTGACAGATACGCAGTATTTT; CDR3 protein: CSVRTLAGGVTDTQYF
D gene: NA; clone size: NA; J gene: TRBJ1-5; V gene: TRBV2; CDR3 DNA: TGTGCCAGCAGCCCCCGCAGGGATAGCAATCAGCCCCAGCATTTT; CDR3 protein: CASSPRRDSNQPQHF
D gene: NA; clone size: many; J gene: TRBJ1-1; V gene: TRBV5-1; CDR3 DNA: TGCGCCAGCAGCTCGGACGCATTGAACACTGAAGCTTTCTTT; CDR3 protein: CASSSDALNTEAFF
D gene: NA; clone size: NA; J gene: TRBJ1-6; V gene: TRBV7-8; CDR3 DNA: TGTGCCAGCAGCTCCCATACCCCAAACCATCCAGGGCTCTTTTCACCCCTCCACTTT; CDR3 protein: CASSSHTPNHPGLFSPLHF
D gene: NA; clone size: many; J gene: TRBJ2-7; V gene: TRBV29-1; CDR3 DNA: TGCAGCGTTGAATCCCGGTTGAAGCCCTACGAGCAGTACTTC; CDR3 protein: CSVESRLKPYEQYF
D gene: NA; clone size: few; J gene: TRBJ2-1; V gene: TRBV5-1; CDR3 DNA: TGCGCCAGCAGCTTCGGGGTGGGTGAGCAGTTCTTC; CDR3 protein: CASSFGVGEQFF
D gene: TRBD1; clone size: NA; J gene: TRBJ1-1; V gene: TRBV7-6; CDR3 DNA: TGTGTCAGCAGCATAAGACAGGGCAGGAACACTGAAGCTTTCTTT; CDR3 protein: CVSSIRQGRNTEAFF
D gene: NA; clone size: NA; J gene: TRBJ1-1; V gene: TRBV2; CDR3 DNA: TGTGCCAGCGGGAGGACAGAGAGCACTGAAGCTTTCTTT; CDR3 protein: CASGRTESTEAFF
D gene: NA; clone size: few; J gene: TRBJ2-3; V gene: TRBV29-1; CDR3 DNA: TGCAGCGTTGAAGATCCGGTTGGGGCAGATACGCAGTATTTT; CDR3 protein: CSVEDPVGADTQYF
D gene: NA; clone size: NA; J gene: TRBJ2-1; V gene: TRBV9; CDR3 DNA: TGTGCCAGCAGCGTAGTCGGTTCCTACAATGAGCAGTTCTTC; CDR3 protein: CASSVVGSYNEQFF
D gene: TRBD1; clone size: many; J gene: TRBJ2-1; V gene: TRBV7-2; CDR3 DNA: TGTGCCAGCAGCTTAGAACGACAGGGACCGCAGTTCTTC; CDR3 protein: CASSLERQGPQFF
D gene: NA; clone size: NA; J gene: TRBJ1-1; V gene: TRBV30; CDR3 DNA: TGTGTCTGGACGGGACGGAGGAACACTGAAGCTTTCTTT; CDR3 protein: CVWTGRRNTEAFF
D gene: TRBD1; clone size: many; J gene: TRBJ2-7; V gene: TRBV5-1; CDR3 DNA: TGCGCCAGCAGCTTCAGACAGGGTTACGAGCAGTACTTC; CDR3 protein: CASSFRQGYEQYF
D gene: NA; clone size: NA; J gene: TRBJ1-3; V gene: TRBV3-1; CDR3 DNA: TGTGCCAGCAGCCCCCGGTCAAACGGAAACACCATATATTTT; CDR3 protein: CASSPRSNGNTIYF
D gene: NA; clone size: few; J gene: TRBJ1-5; V gene: TRBV12-3/TRBV12-4; CDR3 DNA: TGTGCCAGCAGTTTAGTGGGTCAGGGAACTAGCAATCAGCCCCAGCATTTT; CDR3 protein: CASSLVGQGTSNQPQHF
D gene: NA; clone size: NA; J gene: TRBJ1-4; V gene: TRBV20-1; CDR3 DNA: TGCAGTGCTAGCCGCACTTCTAATGAAAAACTGTTTTTT; CDR3 protein: CSASRTSNEKLFF
D gene: NA; clone size: NA; J gene: TRBJ1-5; V gene: TRBV20-1; CDR3 DNA: TGCAGTGCTAGAGAATTCGGAAGCAATCAGCCCCAGCATTTT; CDR3 protein: CSAREFGSNQPQHF
D gene: TRBD1; clone size: many; J gene: TRBJ1-3; V gene: TRBV5-1; CDR3 DNA: TGCGCCAGCAGCTCGGGACAGGGGTCCACTGGAAACACCATATATTTT; CDR3 protein: CASSSGQGSTGNTIYF
D gene: TRBD1; clone size: many; J gene: TRBJ1-1; V gene: TRBV2; CDR3 DNA: TGTGCCAGCAGGTATTTACAGGGGGCCACTGAAGCTTTCTTT; CDR3 protein: CASRYLQGATEAFF
D gene: NA; clone size: many; J gene: TRBJ2-6; V gene: TRBV27; CDR3 DNA: TGTGCCAGCAGTTTGTACAGGGCTGGGGCCAACGTCCTGACTTTC; CDR3 protein: CASSLYRAGANVLTF
D gene: TRBD1; clone size: many; J gene: TRBJ1-2; V gene: TRBV3-1; CDR3 DNA: TGTGCCAGCAGCCAAGACAGGGGGAGTGGTGGCTACACCTTC; CDR3 protein: CASSQDRGSGGYTF
D gene: TRBD1; clone size: many; J gene: TRBJ2-5; V gene: TRBV11-3; CDR3 DNA: TGTGCCAGCAGCTCGATCAGGACCGGCAGGGGGGAGACCCAGTACTTC; CDR3 protein: CASSSIRTGRGETQYF